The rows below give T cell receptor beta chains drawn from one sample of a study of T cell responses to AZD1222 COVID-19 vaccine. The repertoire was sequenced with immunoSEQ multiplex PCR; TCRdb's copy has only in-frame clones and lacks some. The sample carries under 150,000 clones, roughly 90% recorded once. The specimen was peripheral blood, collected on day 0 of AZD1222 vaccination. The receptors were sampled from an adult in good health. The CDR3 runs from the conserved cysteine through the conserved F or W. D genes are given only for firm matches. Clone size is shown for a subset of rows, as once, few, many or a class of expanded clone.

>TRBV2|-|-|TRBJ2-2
TGTGCCAGCAGTGAAGTTGAAAGATCCGGGGAGCTGTTTTTT
CASSEVERSGELFF
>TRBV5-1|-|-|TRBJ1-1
TGCGCCAGCCATAAGGAGGGAGAGGCTTTCTTT
CASHKEGEAFF
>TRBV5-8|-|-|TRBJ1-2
TGTGCCAGCAGCCACACAGTTCCCTATGGCTACACCTTC
CASSHTVPYGYTF
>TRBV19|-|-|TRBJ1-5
TGTGCCAGTACCCTACAACCGGCACATCAGCCCCAGCATTTT
CASTLQPAHQPQHF
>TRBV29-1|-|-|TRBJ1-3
TGCAGCGTCGGGGTCGCCGGGCGCCACACCATATATTTT
CSVGVAGRHTIYF
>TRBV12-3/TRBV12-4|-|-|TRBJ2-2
TGTGCCACCCAGTCCCCGAACACCGGGGAGCTGTTTTTT
CATQSPNTGELFF
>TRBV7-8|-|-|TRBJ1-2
TGTGCCAGCAGCCCCGGACGGCGTCTGCCCTATGGCTACACCTTC
CASSPGRRLPYGYTF
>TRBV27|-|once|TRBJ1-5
TGTGCCAGCAGTTCGACAAGGATTTCGCATCAGCCCCAGCATTTT
CASSSTRISHQPQHF
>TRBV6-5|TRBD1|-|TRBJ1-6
TGTGCCAGCGGGACAGGGGGTCCGGCACCCCTCCACTTT
CASGTGGPAPLHF
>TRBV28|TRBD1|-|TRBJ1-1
TGTGCCAGCAGTTTACCAACTCGGACAGGGCTCACTGAAGCTTTCTTT
CASSLPTRTGLTEAFF
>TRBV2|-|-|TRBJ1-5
TGTGCCACTTCCTCGGGCCTTCCGGGGCAGCCCCAGCATTTT
CATSSGLPGQPQHF
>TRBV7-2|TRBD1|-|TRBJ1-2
TGTGCCAGCAGCTTGGACAGGGGTGAAGGTGGCTACACCTTC
CASSLDRGEGGYTF
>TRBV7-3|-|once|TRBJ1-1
TGTGCCAGCAGCGAGGACCGAGACACTGAAGCTTTCTTT
CASSEDRDTEAFF
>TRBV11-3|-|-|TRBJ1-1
TGTGCCAGCAGCTTAGCCCGGAACACTGAAGCTTTCTTT
CASSLARNTEAFF
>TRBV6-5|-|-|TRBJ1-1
TGTGCCAGCAGTTACCGAACGATTACTGGGTTGACTGAAGCTTTCTTT
CASSYRTITGLTEAFF
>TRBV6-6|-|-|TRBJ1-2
TGTGCCAGCAAGGACTCCGACAGACACTATGGCTACACCTTC
CASKDSDRHYGYTF
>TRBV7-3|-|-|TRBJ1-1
TGTGCCAGCAGCTCAGACAGAAACACTGAAGCTTTCTTT
CASSSDRNTEAFF
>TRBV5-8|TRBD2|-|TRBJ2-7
TGTGCCAGCAGCTCGAGGGTGCTAGCGGGGGGCTTTTCGGAGCAGTACTTC
CASSSRVLAGGFSEQYF
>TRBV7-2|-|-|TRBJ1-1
TGTGCCAGCAGCTACTCCTTACGCAGGGAAGCTTTCTTT
CASSYSLRREAFF
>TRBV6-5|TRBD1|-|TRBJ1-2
TGTGCCAGCAGTTCACCGGACAGGGACTATGGCTACACCTTC
CASSSPDRDYGYTF
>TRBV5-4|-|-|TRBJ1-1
TGTGCCAGCACCGGGGGGGGCGGGAAGAACACTGAAGCTTTCTTT
CASTGGGGKNTEAFF
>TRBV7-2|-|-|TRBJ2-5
TGTGCCAGCAGCCATCCGGGAGAGACCCAGTACTTC
CASSHPGETQYF
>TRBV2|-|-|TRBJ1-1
TGTGCCAGCAGTGGGATGGAGCAGGTAGACACTGAAGCTTTCTTT
CASSGMEQVDTEAFF
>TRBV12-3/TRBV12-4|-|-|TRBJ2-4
TGTGCCAGCAGTCTCGGGCGTTTCATTCAGTACTTC
CASSLGRFIQYF
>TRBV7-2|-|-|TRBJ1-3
TGTGCCAGCAGCTCCCAACCGTCGGGCACCATATATTTT
CASSSQPSGTIYF
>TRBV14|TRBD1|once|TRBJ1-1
TGTGCCAGCAGCCAAACAGGGGCCTCGAACACTGAAGCTTTCTTT
CASSQTGASNTEAFF
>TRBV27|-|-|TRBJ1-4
TGTGCCACCCTGGCTCGGCCCCCGGGGGCTAATGAAAAACTGTTTTTT
CATLARPPGANEKLFF
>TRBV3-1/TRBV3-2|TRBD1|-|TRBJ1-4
TGTGCCAGCAGCCCCTGGACAGGAATTAATGAAAAACTGTTTTTT
CASSPWTGINEKLFF
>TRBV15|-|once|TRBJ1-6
TGTGCCACCAGCAGAGGGAAGGACGGAGTTAATTCACCCCTCCACTTT
CATSRGKDGVNSPLHF
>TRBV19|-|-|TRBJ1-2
TGTGCCAGTAGTATAGACAGGGACGCAGACTATGGCTACACCTTC
CASSIDRDADYGYTF
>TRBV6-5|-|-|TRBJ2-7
TGTGCCAGCAGACTTACAGGGAACTACGAGCAGTACTTC
CASRLTGNYEQYF